This T cell receptor beta chain was documented in a study of blood T cell repertoires in COVID-19. There are 13 residues in the CDR3. The ends were cut back, 3 bases at V and 2 bases at J, with 7 bases in the middle. Looked up from germline, CDR1 is KGHSH and CDR2 is LQKENI. TCRdb's copy holds only in-frame clones and misses some; the assay was immunoSEQ multiplex PCR. The sample lists hundreds of thousands of clones, around 85% occurring once. The J gene is TRBJ2-5, the V gene TRBV18, with D possibly being TRBD1 (5 bases). The sample comprised peripheral blood. This receptor was taken from a woman in her forties or fifties with acute or convalescent COVID-19. DNA of the CDR3: TGTGCCAGCTCACCGACAGAGCAAGAGACCCAGTACTTC. Its protein is CASSPTEQETQYF. The full variable domain, completed using reference TRBV18 and TRBJ2-5, is NAGVMQNPRHLVRRRGQEARLRCSPMKGHSHVYWYRQLPEEGLKFMVYLQKENIIDESGMPKERFSAEFPKEGPSILRIQQVVRGDSAAYFCASSPTEQETQYFGPGTRLLVL.